These 17 T cell receptor beta chains came from one sample sequenced in a study of regulatory T cells in long-lasting Graves disease. The time point is: persistent/refractory GD, antithyroid drugs over 5 years with positive TRAb. PBMCs were the source of the RNA used for TCR sequencing. HTBI primers from iRepertoire and Arm-PCR of CDR3 regions yielded the TCR beta libraries. TCRdb re-called the multiplex PCR reads through MiXCR, storing one row per CDR3 protein. The sample includes around 500,000 distinct CDR3 sequences, 20% seen only once; the top ten take 6.5% to 10%. The material was peripheral blood mononuclear cells (PBMCs), obtained when the disease was refractory, from a patient treated with antithyroid drugs. These TCRs come from a female donor with Graves disease.

This clonotype came up a few times. The chain recombines TRBV7-9 with TRBJ2-5; no definite D call. Germline-derived CDR1 and CDR2 are SEHNR and FQNEAQ (reference sequence). The V gene lost 4 bases and the J gene lost 1 base, with 16 bases spanning the gap. There are 16 residues in the CDR3. CDR3: CASSSKRTVGQETQYF. The DNA for the CDR3 is TGTGCCAGCAGCTCAAAACGGACGGTCGGCCAAGAGACCCAGTACTTC. Full variable domain (rest looked up from reference TRBV7-9 and TRBJ2-5): DTGVSQNPRHKITKRGQNVTFRCDPISEHNRLYWYRQTLGQGPEFLTYFQNEAQLEKSRLLSDRFSAERPKGSFSTLEIQRTEQGDSAMYLCASSSKRTVGQETQYFGPGTRLLVL.

This clonotype has ten or more counts. This rearrangement joins TRBV7-2 to TRBJ2-2; D gene uncertain. The germline V gene encodes CDR1 SGHTA and CDR2 FQGNSA. CDR3 length equals 13 residues. V lost 5 bases and J lost 7, with 11 bases in between. DNA for the CDR3: TGTGCCAGCAGCCCCACCCGACACGGGGAGCTGTTTTTT. Protein: CASSPTRHGELFF.

This clonotype was observed a handful of times. The rearrangement uses TRBV6-1 and TRBJ1-2; 9 nucleotides agree with TRBD1. The CDR3 contains 14 residues. V trimming: 6 bases; J trimming: 4 bases; junction bases outside the gene matches: 6. The V gene's germline CDR1 is MNHNS and CDR2 SASEGT. The CDR3 protein is CASSMTGGIYGYTF. The CDR3 bases are TGTGCCAGCAGCATGACAGGGGGTATCTATGGCTACACCTTC.

This clonotype was counted only a few times. The rearrangement links TRBV13 to TRBJ1-6, with 7 bases lining up with TRBD1. CDR3 length equals 17 residues. Germline trimming cut 1 base from V and 4 bases from J; bases unmatched to any gene: 7. Germline CDR1 PRHDT, CDR2 FYEKMQ (reference sequence). The CDR3 nucleotides are TGTGCCAGCAGCTTAGAGTGGGACAGTTCATATAATTCACCCCTCCACTTT. It encodes CASSLEWDSSYNSPLHF.

This clonotype has ten or more counts. The chain uses TRBV7-2 and TRBJ2-7, with a tentative D call TRBD2 (6 bases). Trimming took 1 base from V and 1 from J, leaving 11 bases between them. This CDR3 has 15 residues. Germline CDR1 reads SGHTA; CDR2 reads FQGNSA. The CDR3 nucleotides are TGTGCCAGCAGCTTAGAGGCGGGAATGTCCTACGAGCAGTACTTC. Protein product: CASSLEAGMSYEQYF.

The rearrangement joins TRBV5-1 to TRBJ2-3, with 11 bases matching TRBD2. Unmatched junction bases numbered 3, after V lost 1 base and J lost 2 bases. Germline V CDR1 and CDR2: SGHRS, YFSETQ. The CDR3 sequence is 16 residues long. The CDR3 is CASSLKTSGITDTQYF. Here the CDR3 DNA reads TGCGCCAGCAGCTTGAAGACTAGCGGGATCACAGATACGCAGTATTTT.

This chain connects TRBV28 to TRBJ2-1; 8 nucleotides match TRBD2. This CDR3 has 14 residues. The ends lost 3 bases at V and 8 bases at J; junction bases unmatched: 6. Germline CDR1 reads MDHEN; CDR2 reads SYDVKM. CDR3: CASSFTGTRYEQFF. The CDR3 DNA follows: TGTGCCAGCAGTTTCACCGGGACTAGGTATGAGCAGTTCTTC.

This sequence joins TRBV9 and TRBJ1-2; 11 nucleotides line up with TRBD1. The CDR3 loop spans 19 amino acids. CDR1 SGDLS and CDR2 YYNGEE come from the germline V gene. V lost 4 bases, J lost 3 bases, and 17 bases stayed unmatched. CDR3 residues: CASSPESGTGGIGHYGYTF. Written as DNA, the CDR3 is TGTGCCAGCAGCCCAGAGTCCGGGACAGGGGGAATAGGGCACTATGGCTACACCTTC.

Here the CDR3 reads CASSLTRDQPQHF. The CDR3 nucleotides read TGTGCCAGCAGCTTGACCAGGGATCAGCCCCAGCATTTT. The rearrangement joins TRBV5-5 to TRBJ1-5; tentatively, D is TRBD1 (5 bases). From germline, CDR1 is SGHKS and CDR2 YYEKEE (reference sequence). Trimming stripped 1 base from V and 5 bases from J, with 7 bases between. CDR3 size: 13 residues. The whole variable domain, remainder taken from reference TRBV5-5 and TRBJ1-5, is DAGVTQSPTHLIKTRGQQVTLRCSPISGHKSVSWYQQVLGQGPQFIFQYYEKEERGRGNFPDRFSARQFPNYSSELNVNALLLGDSALYLCASSLTRDQPQHFGDGTRLSIL.

This clonotype has ten or more counts. The chain recombines TRBV28 with TRBJ2-2; D call uncertain. In germline, CDR1 is MDHEN, CDR2 SYDVKM. The CDR3 contains 15 residues. V was pared by 2 bases and J by 5 bases, with 12 bases between. CDR3 amino acids: CASSLEHIVTGELFF. DNA of the CDR3: TGTGCCAGCAGTTTAGAACACATAGTAACCGGGGAGCTGTTTTTT.

Many counts were recorded for this clonotype. The chain joins TRBV10-2 to TRBJ2-7; D not resolved. Germline values: CDR1 WSHSY, CDR2 SAAADI. V lost 8 bases and J lost 1, with 6 bases in between. This CDR3 contains 11 residues. CDR3 protein: CASGGSYEQYF. The CDR3 DNA is TGCGCCAGCGGCGGTTCCTACGAGCAGTACTTC.

This clonotype has a count of ten or more. This chain links TRBV10-3 with TRBJ2-5; 7 positions match TRBD2. The CDR3 has 16 residues. After removal of 2 bases from V and 4 bases from J, the junction contained 10 bases not matched to a gene. The germline V gene encodes CDR1 ENHRY and CDR2 SYGVKD. The CDR3 nucleotides read TGTGCCATCAGTGAGGGGTCCGCGGGAGTGGGAGAGACCCAGTACTTC. Translation gives CAISEGSAGVGETQYF.

This clonotype was detected a few times. The chain carries TRBV12-3 or TRBV12-4 and TRBJ1-3, with 11 bases that match TRBD1. The CDR3 totals 16 residues. V lost 2 bases and J lost 2; bases outside the gene matches: 2. The CDR3 sequence is CASSLRGQGAGNTIYF. In DNA, the CDR3 is TGTGCCAGCAGTTTAAGGGGACAGGGGGCTGGAAACACCATATATTTT.

Many counts were recorded for this clonotype. The rearrangement uses TRBV28 and TRBJ1-1, with 8 bases matching TRBD1. Germline V lookup: CDR1 MDHEN, CDR2 SYDVKM. V gave up 1 base and J gave up 6 bases; unmatched junction bases: 7. This CDR3 has 15 amino acids. The CDR3: CASSLLQGAGAEAFF. The CDR3 DNA sequence: TGTGCCAGCAGTTTATTGCAGGGGGCGGGCGCTGAAGCTTTCTTT.

Only a few counts were recorded for this clonotype. The rearrangement links TRBV28 to TRBJ2-1; the D gene is possibly TRBD1 (6 bases). V lost 7 bases, J lost 9 bases, and 16 bases lay in between. CDR1 is MDHEN and CDR2 is SYDVKM in the germline V gene. The CDR3 covers 13 residues. The CDR3 protein is CASNLAQGVEQFF. The CDR3 bases are TGTGCCAGCAACCTTGCACAGGGAGTTGAGCAGTTCTTC.

This clonotype was counted at least ten times. The chain employs TRBV10-3 and TRBJ2-7; 7 positions match TRBD1. Germline V gene sequence: CDR1 ENHRY, CDR2 SYGVKD. Trimming cost V 10 bases and J 4 bases; bases outside gene matches: 7. The CDR3 has 12 residues. The CDR3 DNA is TGTGCCACCCGACAGGGTGCGTACGAGCAGTACTTC. Protein: CATRQGAYEQYF.

This clonotype appeared a few times. The gene calls are TRBV12-5 and TRBJ2-2; unclear D gene. Looked up from germline, CDR1 is LGHNT and CDR2 is FRNRAP. Trimming cost V 0 bases and J 1 base, with 9 bases left between them. The CDR3 loop spans 16 amino acids. The CDR3 nucleotides read TGTGCTAGTGGTTTGGTATTAAATGGGAACACCGGGGAGCTGTTTTTT. Residues: CASGLVLNGNTGELFF. The full variable domain, with the rest looked up from reference TRBV12-5 and TRBJ2-2, is DARVTQTPRHKVTEMGQEVTMRCQPILGHNTVFWYRQTMMQGLELLAYFRNRAPLDDSGMPKDRFSAEMPDATLATLKIQPSEPRDSAVYFCASGLVLNGNTGELFFGEGSRLTVL.